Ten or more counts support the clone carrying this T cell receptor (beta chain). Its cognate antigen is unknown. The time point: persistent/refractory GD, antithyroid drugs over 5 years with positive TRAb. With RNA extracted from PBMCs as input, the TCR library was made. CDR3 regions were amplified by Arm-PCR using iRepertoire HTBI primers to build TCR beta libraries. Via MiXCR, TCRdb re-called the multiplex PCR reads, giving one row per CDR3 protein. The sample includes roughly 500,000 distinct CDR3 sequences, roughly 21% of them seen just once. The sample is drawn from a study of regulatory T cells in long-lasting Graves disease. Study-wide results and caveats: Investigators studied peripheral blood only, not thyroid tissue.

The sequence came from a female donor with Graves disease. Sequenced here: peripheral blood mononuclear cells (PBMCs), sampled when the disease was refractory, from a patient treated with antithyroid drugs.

CDR3 residues: CASSSLAAYNEQFF. CDR3 coding DNA: TGTGCCAGCAGTTCCCTAGCGGCCTACAATGAGCAGTTCTTC. V gene TRBV2 combines with J gene TRBJ2-1; TRBD2 agrees at 7 bases. The junction had 3 bases not matched to a gene; V was cut back by 5 bases and J by 2 bases. This CDR3 comprises 14 residues. The germline V gene encodes CDR1 SNHLY and CDR2 FYNNEI.